This T cell receptor beta chain stems from a study of CD8 T cells in ankylosing spondylitis (dated by TCRdb to 2016 to 2017). For the study in its entirety: To find TCR variants linked to disease, the study profiled T cell receptor beta repertoires in ankylosing spondylitis patients and healthy donors. The full study cohort was made up of approximately 24 ankylosing spondylitis patients and 108 healthy donors. Peripheral blood samples were taken, and synovial fluid was additionally collected from ankylosing spondylitis patients.

There are 15 amino acids in the CDR3, from cysteine to phenylalanine inclusive. The sequence is cut down to CDR3 DNA, 45 bases in frame from base 1. The V and J ends are trimmed by 5 bases and 4 bases, leaving 14 bases between them. The germline V gene (reference sequence) sets CDR1 to LNHDA and CDR2 to SQIVND. The instrument was an Illumina HiSeq 2500. TCR beta libraries were prepared by quantitative 5'-RACE with molecular barcodes. The source study handled its data this way. Disease-linked TCR variants were identified with a new computational method built on a probabilistic model of VDJ rearrangement. The public reads were run again by TCRdb, first through fastp at Q25 and then through MiXCR, and only productive beta chains were kept. All rows with the same CDR3 protein become a single entry with the most common DNA and genes. The V and J calls follow TCRdb's processing rather than the paper's. Here the sample has roughly 230,000 distinct CDR3 sequences; over 9.5% occur a single time. 2.6% of the sample lies in the top ten.

Overall study outcomes, separate from this receptor: A TCR beta motif of 8 or 9 highly homologous amino acid variants appeared characteristic of blood from ankylosing spondylitis patients. Significant enrichment of the disease-linked clones was reported in matched synovial fluid samples from ankylosing spondylitis patients. The disease-linked clones had a CD8+ phenotype and were found at relatively low frequencies in peripheral blood. Some motif variants had previously been reported in the synovial fluid and blood of reactive arthritis patients, which suggests shared mechanisms of disease initiation.

The table lists this clonotype with a few counts. The specificity of this receptor is unknown. Base qualities are not recorded, but no much larger clone differs from it by a single base. The sequence came from a male donor with ankylosing spondylitis or in good health (not recorded which). The material sequenced was blood, either unsorted or a sorted T cell fraction (not recorded which). The sequence is built from TRBV19 and TRBJ2-2; the D gene is unclear. CDR3 reads: CASSGKIGGTGELFF. Read as DNA, the sequence is TGTGCCAGTAGTGGTAAAATCGGCGGCACCGGGGAGCTGTTTTTT.